Sequencing of this TCR beta chain was carried out in a study of blood T cell repertoires in COVID-19. Study information: Samples representing acute and convalescent COVID-19 were sourced from the United States, Italy and Spain.

This study enrolled people aged roughly 18 to 89 from about two dozen US geographic areas. Cohorts were determined from participant-reported clinical history. Per the original methods: Counts of nucleated cells, estimated from reference gene primer amplification, were obtained. Clones were sequenced by immunoSEQ multiplex PCR, and TCRdb holds only the in-frame ones, with some missing. For V, J and clone size, that table is used; D and trimming come from the DNA. Among around 250,000 clones, around nine tenths were seen once, and the ten largest hold roughly 1.6%. CDR1 is SGHTA and CDR2 is FQGNSA in the germline V gene. V lost 3 bases to trimming and J lost 6 bases, with 12 bases between them. This CDR3 has 14 amino acids.

Material: PBMCs or T cells enriched from blood (not recorded which). The sequence was collected from a woman between 45 and 60 years old who had recovered from COVID-19. The rearrangement links TRBV7-2 to TRBJ1-5; weak D call: TRBD1 (6 bases). The CDR3 sequence: CASSLGGAGQPQHF. DNA for the CDR3: TGTGCCAGCAGCTTGGGGGGGGCTGGTCAGCCCCAGCATTTT.